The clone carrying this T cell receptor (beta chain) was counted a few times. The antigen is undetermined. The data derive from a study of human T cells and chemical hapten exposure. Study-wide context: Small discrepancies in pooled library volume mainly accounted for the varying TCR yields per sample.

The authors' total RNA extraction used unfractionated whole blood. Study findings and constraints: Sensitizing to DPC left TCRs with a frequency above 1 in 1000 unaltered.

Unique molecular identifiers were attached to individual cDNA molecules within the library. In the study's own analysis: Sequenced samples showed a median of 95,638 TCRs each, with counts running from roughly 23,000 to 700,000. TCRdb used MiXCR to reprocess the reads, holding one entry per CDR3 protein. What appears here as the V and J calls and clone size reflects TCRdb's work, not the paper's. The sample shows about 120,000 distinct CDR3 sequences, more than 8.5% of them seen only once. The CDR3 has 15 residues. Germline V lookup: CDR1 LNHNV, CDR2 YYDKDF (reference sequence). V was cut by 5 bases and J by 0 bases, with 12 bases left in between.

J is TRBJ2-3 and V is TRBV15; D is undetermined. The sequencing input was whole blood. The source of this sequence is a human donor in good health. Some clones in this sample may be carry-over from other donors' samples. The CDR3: CATSPRVASTDTQYF. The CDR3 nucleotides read TGTGCCACCAGCCCTAGGGTAGCTAGCACAGATACGCAGTATTTT. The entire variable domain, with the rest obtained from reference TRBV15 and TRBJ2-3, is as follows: DAMVIQNPRYQVTQFGKPVTLSCSQTLNHNVMYWYQQKSSQAPKLLFHYYDKDFNNEADTPDNFQSRRPNTSFCFLDIRSPGLGDTAMYLCATSPRVASTDTQYFGPGTRLTVL.